The 25 T cell receptor beta chains reported below all come from one sample, sequenced in a study of T cells in Graves' hyperthyroidism and ophthalmopathy. TCR beta CDR3 region amplification was performed from RNA transcripts. Researchers ran a first-round RT-PCR on the TCR CDR3 using the HTBI primer set. TCRdb itself ran the multiplex PCR reads through MiXCR, one entry per CDR3 protein. The repertoire holds around 570,000 distinct CDR3 sequences, with 20% as singletons. The sequenced sample was blood. Receptors originate from a man aged 40-55 years with Graves' ophthalmopathy.

The chain employs TRBV6-1 and TRBJ2-5; 9 nucleotides align to TRBD1. Unmatched junction bases numbered 6, after V lost 2 bases and J lost 5 bases. CDR1 and CDR2 from the germline V gene are MNHNS and SASEGT. The CDR3 is 15 residues long. The CDR3 bases are TGTGCCAGCAGTGAAAATACAGGGGGCTGGGAGACCCAGTACTTC. This codes for CASSENTGGWETQYF.

This clonotype was recorded a few times. The genes are TRBV7-9 and TRBJ1-4; 8 bases match TRBD1. The germline gives CDR1 SEHNR, CDR2 FQNEAQ (reference sequence). This CDR3 is built from 14 residues. V was pared by 3 bases and J by 7 bases, with 4 bases of the junction left unmatched. In DNA form, the CDR3 reads TGTGCCAGCAGCTTCCCTACAGGGGGTGAAAAACTGTTTTTT. It specifies CASSFPTGGEKLFF.

This clonotype was detected a few times. The chain links TRBV6-2 or TRBV6-3 to TRBJ2-3, with 14 bases identical to TRBD2. Looked up from germline, CDR1 is MNHEY and CDR2 is SVGEGT. CDR3 length: 18 residues. Trimming cost V 2 bases and J 3 bases; bases outside gene matches: 7. CDR3 protein: CASSYAGLAGEGTDTQYF. The CDR3 DNA is TGTGCCAGCAGTTACGCGGGACTAGCGGGAGAAGGGACAGATACGCAGTATTTT.

This clonotype has more than one count but fewer than ten. The chain combines TRBV7-3 with TRBJ2-2; D could derive from TRBD1 or TRBD2 (5 bases each). With 5 bases removed from V and 0 bases from J, the gap between germline ends came to 13 bases. This CDR3 contains 16 residues. From germline, CDR1 is SGHTA and CDR2 FQGTGA. The CDR3: CASSPRGSANTGELFF. The CDR3 DNA follows: TGTGCCAGCAGCCCGAGGGGCAGTGCGAACACCGGGGAGCTGTTTTTT.

V usage is TRBV9 and J usage is TRBJ1-4; 10 nucleotides line up with TRBD1. V lost 2 bases to trimming and J lost 6 bases; unmatched junction nucleotides: 4. From germline, CDR1 is SGDLS and CDR2 YYNGEE. This CDR3 spans 15 amino acids. The CDR3 sequence is CASSVGTGADEKLFF. Written as DNA, the CDR3 is TGTGCCAGCAGCGTCGGGACAGGGGCGGATGAAAAACTGTTTTTT. Full variable domain (rest looked up from reference TRBV9 and TRBJ1-4): DSGVTQTPKHLITATGQRVTLRCSPRSGDLSVYWYQQSLDQGLQFLIQYYNGEERAKGNILERFSAQQFPDLHSELNLSSLELGDSALYFCASSVGTGADEKLFFGSGTQLSVL.

This clonotype came up many times. The CDR3 sequence is CASSSSDRPWDGYTF. As DNA, the CDR3 is TGTGCCAGCAGCTCTAGTGACAGGCCGTGGGATGGCTACACCTTC. The V and J genes are TRBV3-1 and TRBJ1-2, with a possible D match to TRBD1 (6 bases). Germline-derived CDR1 and CDR2 are LGHDT and YNNKEL (reference sequence). The germline V and J ends were trimmed by 5 bases and 6 bases, with 19 bases remaining between them. This CDR3 comprises 15 residues.

This clonotype was counted between two and nine times. This chain links TRBV27 with TRBJ2-7, with unresolved D. Germline CDR1 MNHEY, CDR2 SMNVEV (reference sequence). The CDR3 extends over 13 amino acids. V lost 4 bases and J 0 bases, leaving 7 bases between the germline ends. For the CDR3, the DNA is TGTGCCAGCAGTTCCATCCCCTCCTACGAGCAGTACTTC. This encodes CASSSIPSYEQYF.

This clonotype was detected only a few times. The CDR3 DNA reads as TGTGCCAGCAGCGTCACAGACGATGAGCAGTTCTTC. As protein: CASSVTDDEQFF. The J gene is TRBJ2-1, the V gene TRBV9; no reliable D call. Between the trimmed V and J ends, which lost 2 bases and 8 bases, there was a span of 8 bases. CDR1 is SGDLS and CDR2 is YYNGEE in the germline V gene. CDR3 size: 12 residues.

In this sample, this clonotype turned up many times. This sequence joins TRBV2 and TRBJ2-7, with 7 bases lining up with TRBD2. The CDR3 is 14 residues long. V lost 6 bases and J lost 2; bases outside the gene matches: 7. Germline V gives CDR1 SNHLY, CDR2 FYNNEI. DNA of the CDR3: TGTGCCAGCAGGGCGGGACTACCAACCTACGAGCAGTACTTC. Protein: CASRAGLPTYEQYF.

V usage is TRBV10-3 and J usage is TRBJ2-3, with D tentatively TRBD1 (6 bases). The CDR3 runs to 13 residues. The germline V gene encodes CDR1 ENHRY and CDR2 SYGVKD. Trimming removed 11 bases at V and 3 bases at J, with 15 bases between. CDR3 sequence: CASLQGFTDTQYF. As DNA, the CDR3 is TGTGCCTCATTACAGGGTTTTACAGATACGCAGTATTTT.

In this sample, this clonotype turned up a few times. The chain has TRBV20-1 and TRBJ1-1; D remains ambiguous. Germline-derived CDR1 and CDR2 are DFQATT and SNEGSKA (reference sequence). This CDR3 comprises 15 residues. The V gene lost 2 bases and the J gene lost 0 bases, with 13 bases spanning the gap. CDR3: CSARSVQRVNTEAFF. Written as DNA, the CDR3 is TGCAGTGCTAGATCGGTCCAAAGAGTGAACACTGAAGCTTTCTTT.

The V and J genes are TRBV20-1 and TRBJ2-5, with D perhaps matching TRBD2 (5 bases). V gave up 4 bases and J gave up 5 bases, with 14 bases separating them. Germline V lookup: CDR1 DFQATT, CDR2 SNEGSKA (reference sequence). The CDR3 has 13 amino acids. CDR3 in DNA: TGCAGTGCTACTGAGGGCTTTGGGGAGACCCAGTACTTC. Translating gives CSATEGFGETQYF.

This clonotype was counted between two and nine times. The chain joins TRBV5-1 to TRBJ1-1; D possibly corresponds to TRBD1 (5 bases). There are 17 residues in the CDR3. CDR1 and CDR2 (germline): SGHRS, YFSETQ. V was shortened by 0 bases and J by 6 bases, with 21 bases between the two germline ends. CDR3 in amino acids: CASSLGQGGSRWAEAFF. The CDR3 nucleotides read TGCGCCAGCAGCTTGGGGCAGGGTGGATCCCGCTGGGCTGAAGCTTTCTTT.

This chain uses TRBV20-1 with TRBJ2-3, with 10 bases fitting TRBD2. Germline loops: CDR1 DFQATT, CDR2 SNEGSKA (reference sequence). V lost 3 bases and J lost 5; bases outside the gene matches: 11. CDR3 size: 16 residues. The DNA for the CDR3 is TGCAGTGCTAGGGACCTAGCGGGAGTGCAGCGAGATACGCAGTATTTT. This encodes CSARDLAGVQRDTQYF.

This clonotype was counted between two and nine times. The V gene is TRBV20-1, the J gene TRBJ2-5; D is perhaps TRBD2 (6 bases). Germline-derived CDR1 and CDR2 are DFQATT and SNEGSKA (reference sequence). Trimming removed 5 bases from V and 2 bases from J, with 12 bases in between. The CDR3 covers 13 residues. The CDR3 nucleotides are TGCAGTGCTGTGGGGGACTTTCAAGAGACCCAGTACTTC. Translated: CSAVGDFQETQYF.

This clonotype was counted between two and nine times. The genes are TRBV6-1 and TRBJ2-1; 7 nucleotides agree with TRBD2. This CDR3 comprises 14 residues. The J segment lost 9 bases and the V segment lost 6 bases, leaving 11 bases of the junction unmatched. Germline V CDR1 and CDR2: MNHNS, SASEGT. CDR3 sequence: CASSQAGLGVEQFF. DNA of the CDR3: TGTGCCAGCAGCCAAGCGGGACTTGGGGTTGAGCAGTTCTTC.

The sample holds many counts of this clonotype. V and J are TRBV30 and TRBJ1-2; 8 nucleotides agree with TRBD1. Germline V gene data show CDR1 as GTSNPN and CDR2 as SVGIG (reference sequence). Trimming at V came to 3 bases and at J to 3 bases, leaving 9 bases not matched to a gene. The CDR3 is 15 residues long. The CDR3 is CAWSPRDRRDYGYTF. The CDR3 coding sequence is TGTGCCTGGAGCCCCCGGGACAGGAGGGACTATGGCTACACCTTC.

The chain joins TRBV30 to TRBJ1-5, with a possible D match to TRBD1 (5 bases). The V end was cut by 0 bases, the J end by 7 bases, with 19 bases between. Germline CDR1 is GTSNPN and CDR2 is SVGIG (reference sequence). CDR3 length equals 16 residues. The CDR3 DNA sequence: TGTGCCTGGAGTGTTCCCAATACGGGGGGGAGGCAGCCCCAGCATTTT. Amino acid sequence: CAWSVPNTGGRQPQHF.

V and J are TRBV30 and TRBJ2-7, with D tentatively TRBD2 (5 bases). Germline V gene lookup returns CDR1 GTSNPN and CDR2 SVGIG (reference sequence). The CDR3 is 13 residues long. Trimming stripped 2 bases from V and 2 bases from J, with 10 bases between. CDR3 sequence (DNA): TGTGCCTGGAGTCTCGGGGAGCCCTACGAGCAGTACTTC. Translating it yields CAWSLGEPYEQYF.

The rearrangement links TRBV6-1 to TRBJ2-7, with a tentative D call TRBD1 (6 bases). Deletions cut 3 bases from V and 2 bases from J, with 23 bases between. From germline, CDR1 is MNHNS and CDR2 SASEGT. The CDR3 is 18 amino acids. The CDR3 bases are TGTGCCAGCAGTGAGGTGGGAATGGTCTGGGACACTGCCTACGAGCAGTACTTC. Translation gives CASSEVGMVWDTAYEQYF.

The V gene is TRBV20-1, the J gene TRBJ2-7, with 12 bases lining up with TRBD2. CDR3 length: 14 residues. Germline CDR1 and CDR2: DFQATT and SNEGSKA (reference sequence). The trim removed 5 bases at V and 3 bases at J, leaving 5 bases unmatched. The CDR3 loop is CSASGLAGIYEQYF. The CDR3 DNA is TGCAGTGCTTCCGGACTAGCGGGAATCTACGAGCAGTACTTC.

V and J are TRBV9 and TRBJ2-3; 13 bases fit TRBD2. The V and J ends lost 0 bases and 4 bases, in that order; junction bases with no gene match: 2. CDR3 length: 16 amino acids. Looked up from germline, CDR1 is SGDLS and CDR2 is YYNGEE. CDR3 region: CASSVDTSGRADTQYF. DNA for the CDR3: TGTGCCAGCAGCGTAGACACTAGCGGGAGGGCAGATACGCAGTATTTT.

In this sample, this clonotype turned up many times. This chain uses TRBV28 with TRBJ2-3, with D possibly TRBD2 on 6 matching bases. Deletions cut 4 bases from V and 1 base from J, with 15 bases between. The CDR3 contains 16 residues. Germline values: CDR1 MDHEN, CDR2 SYDVKM. The CDR3 DNA reads TGTGCCAGCAGTTATCAACGACCGGGGGGCACAGATACGCAGTATTTT. As protein: CASSYQRPGGTDTQYF.

This chain joins TRBV5-1 and TRBJ2-1; the D is unclear. The CDR3 is 11 amino acids. Between the trimmed V and J ends, which lost 0 bases and 9 bases, there was a span of 4 bases. Germline CDR1 reads SGHRS; CDR2 reads YFSETQ. The CDR3 region is CASSLDTEQFF. CDR3 sequence (DNA): TGCGCCAGCAGCTTGGATACTGAGCAGTTCTTC.

This clonotype was counted only a few times. The chain carries TRBV27 and TRBJ1-2; perhaps TRBD1 as D (6 bases). The ends were cut back, 8 bases at V and 5 bases at J, with 18 bases in the middle. CDR3 length: 14 amino acids. CDR1 and CDR2 (germline): MNHEY, SMNVEV (reference sequence). Here the CDR3 DNA reads TGTGCCAGCTCCCAGGACACCCAGGGGTATGGCTACACCTTC. Amino acid sequence: CASSQDTQGYGYTF.